Listed here are 17 T cell receptor beta chains from one sample, sequenced in a study of blood T cell repertoires in COVID-19. Sequenced by immunoSEQ multiplex PCR; TCRdb stores in-frame clones only, minus some. The sample carries 100,000 to 130,000 clones, less than 85% recorded once. The material sequenced was peripheral blood. The receptors derive from a middle-aged woman with acute or convalescent COVID-19.

The chain recombines TRBV19 with TRBJ2-1; D is perhaps TRBD1 (6 bases). There are 13 residues in the CDR3. The germline V gene encodes CDR1 LNHDA and CDR2 SQIVND (reference sequence). With 6 bases removed from V and 5 bases from J, the gap between germline ends came to 11 bases. The CDR3 is CASSPGTNNEQFF. The CDR3 bases are TGTGCCAGTAGCCCCGGGACAAACAATGAGCAGTTCTTC.

The chain has TRBV18 and TRBJ1-2; tentative D call: TRBD1 (6 bases). CDR3 length: 15 amino acids. V lost 2 bases and J 2 bases, leaving 12 bases between the germline ends. The germline CDR1 and CDR2 sequences are KGHSH and LQKENI. CDR3: CASSPTGKVNYGYTF. The DNA for the CDR3 is TGTGCCAGCTCACCAACAGGGAAGGTCAACTATGGCTACACCTTC.

This clone was found once. The gene calls are TRBV6-5 and TRBJ1-5; D remains unclear. V was clipped by 4 bases and J by 15 bases, with 13 bases between them. Germline V lookup: CDR1 MNHEY, CDR2 SVGAGI. The CDR3 is 11 amino acids. The CDR3 sequence: CASSFLGRLHF. Written as DNA, the CDR3 is TGTGCCAGCAGTTTCCTCGGTAGATTGCATTTT.

The genes are TRBV7-2 and TRBJ2-1; possibly TRBD1 for D (7 bases). Per germline, CDR1 SGHTA and CDR2 FQGNSA. The V end was cut by 6 bases, the J end by 3 bases, with 15 bases between. This CDR3 comprises 15 residues. CDR3 bases: TGTGCCAGCAGTCTCGGGCAGGGGGGCTACAATGAGCAGTTCTTC. It is translated as CASSLGQGGYNEQFF.

The chain links TRBV6-2 or TRBV6-3 to TRBJ2-5; a weak D match, TRBD2 (5 bases). Germline V gives CDR1 MNHEY, CDR2 SVGEGT. Deletions cut 2 bases from V and 5 bases from J, with 12 bases between. The CDR3 consists of 14 residues. DNA of the CDR3: TGTGCCAGCAGTTACATGGACTTGGGCGAGACCCAGTACTTC. It translates to CASSYMDLGETQYF.

The chain has TRBV18 and TRBJ2-1; TRBD2 aligns across 11 bases. The CDR3 has 15 amino acids. Germline V gene data show CDR1 as KGHSH and CDR2 as LQKENI. After removal of 3 bases from V and 4 bases from J, the junction contained 2 bases not matched to a gene. CDR3 loop: CASSPGLAEYNEQFF. CDR3 sequence (DNA): TGTGCCAGCTCACCGGGACTAGCGGAATACAATGAGCAGTTCTTC.

The V and J genes are TRBV5-4 and TRBJ2-3; 11 positions match TRBD2. Germline CDR1 is SGHNT and CDR2 is YYREEE (reference sequence). This CDR3 has 16 residues. Losses at the gene ends were 4 bases for V and 6 bases for J; bases not matched to a gene: 10. CDR3 amino acids: CASSPSGGITWDTQYF. CDR3 nucleotides: TGTGCCAGCAGCCCTAGCGGGGGGATTACATGGGATACGCAGTATTTT.

The chain couples TRBV7-3 to TRBJ2-5; TRBD1 might be the D (6 bases). Trimming took off 6 bases at V and 4 bases at J, with 18 bases between the two ends. Germline V lookup: CDR1 SGHTA, CDR2 FQGTGA. The CDR3 is 15 residues long. Written as DNA, the CDR3 is TGTGCCAGCAGTTCCAGTATACAGGGTCCAGAGACCCAGTACTTC. Translation: CASSSSIQGPETQYF.

The chain links TRBV5-4 to TRBJ2-7; 11 bases map to TRBD2. V shed 4 bases and J 3 bases; nucleotides not matched to a gene: 6. CDR3 length: 15 amino acids. Per germline, CDR1 SGHNT and CDR2 YYREEE (reference sequence). In nucleotides, the CDR3 is TGTGCCAGCAGCCCGAGACTAGCGGGGAACTACGAGCAGTACTTC. Translating it yields CASSPRLAGNYEQYF.

This clone showed up just a few times. The chain uses TRBV7-2 and TRBJ1-5, with D uncertain. V was shortened by 3 bases and J by 5 bases, with 5 bases between the two germline ends. Germline V CDR1 and CDR2: SGHTA, FQGNSA. The CDR3 has 12 residues. The CDR3 region has the DNA TGTGCCAGCAGCTTGAGGGATCAGCCCCAGCATTTT. Its protein is CASSLRDQPQHF.

This clone was found many times. The chain couples TRBV5-1 to TRBJ2-7; TRBD1 aligns across 12 bases. From germline, CDR1 is SGHRS and CDR2 YFSETQ. The V gene end was trimmed by 2 bases and the J gene end by 5 bases; junction bases not matched to a gene: 5. The CDR3 has 15 residues. CDR3 coding DNA: TGCGCCAGCAGCTTTGGGGGGACAGGGGGCAACGAGCAGTACTTC. It yields the protein CASSFGGTGGNEQYF.

The sample holds many counts of this clone. CDR3 residues: CASSLGQNSYEQYF. The CDR3 DNA follows: TGTGCCAGCAGCTTGGGACAGAACTCCTACGAGCAGTACTTC. This sequence joins TRBV7-9 and TRBJ2-7; 7 bases are a match to TRBD1. The CDR3 sequence is 14 residues long. Germline-derived CDR1 and CDR2 are SEHNR and FQNEAQ (reference sequence). J was trimmed by 0 bases and V by 3 bases; bases with no gene match: 2.

In this sample, this clone turned up a few times. This chain uses TRBV6-5 with TRBJ2-7; 7 nucleotides line up with TRBD1. The germline gives CDR1 MNHEY, CDR2 SVGAGI. This CDR3 has 14 amino acids. After removal of 6 bases from V and 2 bases from J, the junction contained 7 bases not matched to a gene. For the CDR3, the DNA is TGTGCCAGCAGCCTTTGGGACAGTACCTACGAGCAGTACTTC. It yields the protein CASSLWDSTYEQYF.

The chain combines TRBV7-9 with TRBJ2-1; D is uncertain. CDR1 and CDR2 from the germline V gene are SEHNR and FQNEAQ (reference sequence). CDR3 length: 14 amino acids. V was pared by 10 bases and J by 4 bases, with 17 bases between. CDR3 loop: CAITHSNSYNEQFF. The CDR3 nucleotides read TGTGCCATCACTCACAGCAATTCTTACAATGAGCAGTTCTTC.

V gene TRBV28 combines with J gene TRBJ1-5; the D gene is possibly TRBD1 (5 bases). V was pared by 4 bases and J by 4 bases, with 17 bases between. Germline CDR1 reads MDHEN; CDR2 reads SYDVKM. This CDR3 is 16 amino acids long. The CDR3: CASSSPAWGGNQPQHF. CDR3 in DNA: TGTGCCAGCAGTTCGCCCGCGTGGGGCGGTAATCAGCCCCAGCATTTT.

This chain joins TRBV19 and TRBJ2-5, with 7 bases lining up with TRBD1. There are 14 residues in the CDR3. J lost 5 bases, V lost 5 bases, and 8 bases had no gene match. CDR1 is LNHDA and CDR2 is SQIVND in the germline V gene (reference sequence). The CDR3 region has the DNA TGTGCCAGTAGTCTGTCGGACAGGCGGGAGACCCAGTACTTC. Encoded protein: CASSLSDRRETQYF.

The rearrangement uses TRBV6-6 and TRBJ1-3; D unclear. The germline CDR1 and CDR2 sequences are MNHNY and SVGAGI (reference sequence). This CDR3 region has 13 residues. V gave up 6 bases and J gave up 0 bases, with 6 bases separating them. The CDR3 region has the DNA TGTGCCAGCAGCCCCATCTCTGGAAACACCATATATTTT. Protein sequence: CASSPISGNTIYF.